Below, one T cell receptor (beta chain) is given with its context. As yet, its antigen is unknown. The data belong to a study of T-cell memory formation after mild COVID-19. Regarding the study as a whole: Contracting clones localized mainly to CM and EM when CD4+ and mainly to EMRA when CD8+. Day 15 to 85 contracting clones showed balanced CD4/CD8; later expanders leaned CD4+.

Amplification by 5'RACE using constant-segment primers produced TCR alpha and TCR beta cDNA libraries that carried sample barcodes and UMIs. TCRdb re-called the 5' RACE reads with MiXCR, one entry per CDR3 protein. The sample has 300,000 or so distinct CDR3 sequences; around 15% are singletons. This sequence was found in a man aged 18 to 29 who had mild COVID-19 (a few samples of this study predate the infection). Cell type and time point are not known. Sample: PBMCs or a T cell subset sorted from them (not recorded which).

The CDR3 loop is CASSQTGPYGETQYF. CDR3 bases: TGTGCCAGCAGCCAAACAGGACCGTACGGGGAGACCCAGTACTTC. The chain recombines TRBV7-3 with TRBJ2-5, with D perhaps matching TRBD1 (5 bases). Germline V lookup: CDR1 SGHTA, CDR2 FQGTGA. The CDR3 is 15 residues long. V was cut by 5 bases and J by 5 bases, with 18 bases left in between.